This TCR beta chain was captured by sequencing in a study of T cells in Graves' hyperthyroidism and ophthalmopathy. V was shortened by 6 bases and J by 6 bases, with 12 bases between the two germline ends. Germline loops: CDR1 MDHEN, CDR2 SYDVKM. This CDR3 region has 13 residues. This clonotype was seen ten or more times. From RNA transcripts, TCR beta CDR3 regions were amplified. TCR CDR3 underwent first-round RT-PCR with the HTBI primer set. TCRdb itself ran the multiplex PCR reads through MiXCR, one entry per CDR3 protein. This sample has about 360,000 distinct CDR3 sequences; 15% to 18% occur once, and the top ten carry 25% to 35%. The blood specimen was taken at initial hyperthyroidism diagnosis, before any ophthalmopathy symptoms.

The sequencing input was blood. This chain joins TRBV28 and TRBJ1-5; TRBD1 might be the D (5 bases). The sequence derives from a woman between 18 and 30 years old with Graves' hyperthyroidism that later progressed to Graves' ophthalmopathy. The CDR3 DNA reads as TGTGCCAGCAGCCTACAGGAAGGTCAGCCCCAGCATTTT. Its protein is CASSLQEGQPQHF.